This T cell receptor (beta chain) was recovered during a study of identical twins. General study findings and limits: The abundant beta clonotypes from cord blood had fewer insertions, and memory repertoires had none of this. Conclusions relied on cross-sectional statistical analysis, not following the same donors.

V was shortened by 4 bases and J by 3 bases, with 5 bases between the two germline ends. Germline loops: CDR1 SGHDT, CDR2 YYEEEE. This CDR3 spans 12 amino acids. Comments on this clonotype: Antigen unknown.

From the 5' RACE reads, TCRdb called clonotypes with MiXCR, one entry per CDR3 protein. The table includes more than 600,000 distinct CDR3 sequences, over 15% detected once. This sample was shared with a second study, whose subject was T cells expressing NK-cell markers. That work states: It was sorted CD3+CD56-NKG2C+, CD3+CD56+NKG2C- and CD3+CD56+NKG2C+ T cells that provided the TCR beta repertoires. The study left the HCMV specificity of expanded NKG2C+ T cell clones unresolved.

The TCR comes from a young woman in good health. The chain combines TRBV5-6 with TRBJ2-1; D gene unclear. Sample: PBMCs. CDR3 nucleotide sequence: TGTGCCAGCAGCATCGACTACAATGAGCAGTTCTTC. Encoded protein: CASSIDYNEQFF.